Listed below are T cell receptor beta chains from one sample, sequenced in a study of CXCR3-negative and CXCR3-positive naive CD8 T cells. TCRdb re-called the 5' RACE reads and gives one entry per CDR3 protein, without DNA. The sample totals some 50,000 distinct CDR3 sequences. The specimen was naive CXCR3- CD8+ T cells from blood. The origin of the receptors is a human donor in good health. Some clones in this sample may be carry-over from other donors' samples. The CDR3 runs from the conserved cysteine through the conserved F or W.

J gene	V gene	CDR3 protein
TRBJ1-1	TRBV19	CASSTGTSEAFF
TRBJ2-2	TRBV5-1	CASSFLTGGSEGTGELFF
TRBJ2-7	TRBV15	CATSRDLSGTGPYEQYF
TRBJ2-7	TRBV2	CATRTGETYEQYF
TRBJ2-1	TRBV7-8	CASSLARNEQFF
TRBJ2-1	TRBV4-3	CASSQTSGTYNEQFF
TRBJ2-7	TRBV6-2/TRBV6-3	CASSYGLHPSYEQYF
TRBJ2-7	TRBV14	CASSQDWGLAYNEQYF
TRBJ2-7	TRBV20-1	CSARRWGLAGGYEQYF
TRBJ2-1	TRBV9	CASSVGVSSYNEQFF
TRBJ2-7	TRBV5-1	CASSLQRGDEQYF
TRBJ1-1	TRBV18	CASSPGWGPTEAFF
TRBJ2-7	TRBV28	CASSLSEDEQYF
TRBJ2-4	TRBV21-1	CASSSPGVLAKNIQYF
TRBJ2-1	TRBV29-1	CSVADRGAVEQFF
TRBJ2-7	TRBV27	CASSSTQDRAHEQYF
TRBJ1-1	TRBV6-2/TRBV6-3	CASSYSRSIAQNTEAFF
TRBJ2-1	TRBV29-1	CSVGTRNEQFF
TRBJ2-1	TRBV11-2	CASSRGGRGVWRNEQFF
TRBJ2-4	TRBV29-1	CSASGRTGDAKNIQYF
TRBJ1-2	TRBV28	CASSPLGLGYGYTF
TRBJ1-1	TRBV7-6	CASSLALGGGTEAFF
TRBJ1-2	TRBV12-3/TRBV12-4	CASSLAPDREIMDGYTF
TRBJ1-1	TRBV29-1	CSVRDPLNTEAFF
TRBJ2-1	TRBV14	CASRPRGDSGRTTYNEQFF
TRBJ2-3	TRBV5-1	CASSSVVGAGGTDTQYF
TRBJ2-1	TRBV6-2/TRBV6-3	CARPKRGSYNEQFF
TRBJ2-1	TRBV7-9	CASSLVLEYNEQFF
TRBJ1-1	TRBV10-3	CAISESGRNTEAFF
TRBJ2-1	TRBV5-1	CASSLIGPTRNEQFF
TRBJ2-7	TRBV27	CASSFRGTGTYEQYF
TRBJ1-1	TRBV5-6	CASSRTGTKGILEAFF
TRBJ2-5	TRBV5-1	CASSSDREETQYF
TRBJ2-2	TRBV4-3	CASSQEWGGELFF
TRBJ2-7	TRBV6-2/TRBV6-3	CASSWGAFAYEQYF
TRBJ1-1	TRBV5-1	CASSQLGGVETEAFF
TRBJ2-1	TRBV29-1	CSVEIDRHNEQFF
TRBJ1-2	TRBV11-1	CVSSSGTGGGDYGYTF
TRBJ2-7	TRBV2	CASSAGTSLVEPYF
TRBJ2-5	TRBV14	CASSLRGYLAGSQETQYF
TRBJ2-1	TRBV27	CASSASGGHYNEQFF
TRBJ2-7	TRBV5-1	CASSLDRGYEQYF